This TCR beta chain comes out of a study of blood T cell repertoires in COVID-19. Clones were sequenced by immunoSEQ multiplex PCR, and TCRdb holds only the in-frame ones, with some missing. Here the sample spans about 270,000 clones, approximately 81% being singletons. This clone was observed a single time. V was shortened by 5 bases and J by 5 bases, with 20 bases between the two germline ends. The germline CDR1 and CDR2 sequences are LGHDT and YNNKEL (reference sequence). CDR3 length equals 16 residues. The rearrangement joins TRBV3-1 (or the pseudogene TRBV3-2) to TRBJ2-3; D possibly uses TRBD1 or TRBD2 (9 bases each). The sample consisted of peripheral blood. This clonotype originated in a woman in her sixties or seventies with active or convalescent COVID-19. CDR3 residues: CASSGQGSSGGDTQYF. The CDR3 DNA sequence: TGTGCCAGCAGCGGACAGGGGAGTAGCGGGGGAGATACGCAGTATTTT.